This T cell receptor (beta chain) is drawn from a study of vaccination and CD4 T cells after COVID-19. Treatment specified: approximately nine-day PBMC culture with coronavirus spike peptide pools or control peptides (ViraFEST assay). ViraFEST relied on peptide pools to expand antigen-specific T cells; the TCRs were sequenced afterward. Researchers used the Oncomine TCR Beta short-read assay to sequence DNA from cultured CD4+ T cells. Using its own MiXCR run on the PCR reads, TCRdb lists one record per CDR3 protein. Of about 17,000 distinct CDR3 sequences in the sample, 43% were seen once. With respect to this clonotype: Antigen unknown.

With V trimmed by 1 base and J by 5 bases, 1 base remained unmatched. Germline-derived CDR1 and CDR2 are SGHNT and YYREEE (reference sequence). This CDR3 comprises 13 residues. This clonotype was sampled from a human donor who had recovered from COVID-19. The sample consisted of CD4+ T cells from blood, cultured in vitro, taken before SARS-CoV-2 vaccination. This sequence joins TRBV5-4 and TRBJ1-1; 8 nucleotides agree with TRBD1. The chain's CDR3 is CASSLTGGTEAFF. CDR3 DNA: TGTGCCAGCAGCTTGACAGGGGGGACTGAAGCTTTCTTT.